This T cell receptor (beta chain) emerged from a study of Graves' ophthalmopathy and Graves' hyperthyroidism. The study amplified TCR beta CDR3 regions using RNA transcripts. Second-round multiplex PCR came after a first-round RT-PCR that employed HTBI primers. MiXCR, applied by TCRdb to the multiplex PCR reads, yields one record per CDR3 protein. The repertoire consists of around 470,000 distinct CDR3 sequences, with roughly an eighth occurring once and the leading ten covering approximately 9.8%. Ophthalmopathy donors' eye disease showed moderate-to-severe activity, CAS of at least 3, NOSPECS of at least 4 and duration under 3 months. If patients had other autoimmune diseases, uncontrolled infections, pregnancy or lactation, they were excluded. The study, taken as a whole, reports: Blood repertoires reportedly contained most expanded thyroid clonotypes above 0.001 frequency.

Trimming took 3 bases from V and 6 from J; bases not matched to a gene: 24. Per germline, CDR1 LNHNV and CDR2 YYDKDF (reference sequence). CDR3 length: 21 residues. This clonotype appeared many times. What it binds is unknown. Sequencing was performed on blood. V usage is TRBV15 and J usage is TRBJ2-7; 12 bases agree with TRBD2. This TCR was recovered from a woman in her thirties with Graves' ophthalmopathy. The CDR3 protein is CATSRVTSRTSGAARLPEQYF. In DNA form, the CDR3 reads TGTGCCACCAGCAGGGTAACTTCTCGGACTAGCGGGGCTGCTCGGCTGCCCGAGCAGTACTTC.